Following are 11 T cell receptor beta chains from one sample sequenced in a study of blood T cell repertoires in COVID-19. Measured with immunoSEQ multiplex PCR; TCRdb has only the in-frame clones, and not every one. The table has around 190,000 clones, 88% seen once; the top ten hold roughly 19%. The material sequenced was peripheral blood. The receptors originated from a man in his fifties with COVID-19, enrolled during active disease.

This clone was detected only a few times. This sequence joins TRBV5-6 and TRBJ2-1, with TRBD2 matching over 7 bases. CDR3 length: 15 residues. J lost 7 bases, V lost 3 bases, and 10 bases had no gene match. Germline lookup yields CDR1 SGHDT and CDR2 YYEEEE. The CDR3 bases are TGTGCCAGCAGCTCACCCCGTGGGGGGGTGAATGAGCAGTTCTTC. Translating gives CASSSPRGGVNEQFF.

The chain links TRBV24-1 to TRBJ2-1; 11 bases are a match to TRBD2. The CDR3 sequence is 20 residues long. Per the germline V gene, CDR1 is KGHDR and CDR2 is SFDVKD. With V trimmed by 4 bases and J by 4 bases, 17 bases remained unmatched. DNA for the CDR3: TGTGCCACCAGTGAAACGAAATTGGTGGCTAGCGGGGGGTATTACAATGAGCAGTTCTTC. It yields the protein CATSETKLVASGGYYNEQFF.

V is TRBV29-1 and J is TRBJ2-7, with a possible D match to TRBD1 (6 bases). CDR1 is SQVTM and CDR2 is ANQGSEA in the germline V gene. The CDR3 is made up of 12 amino acids. V dropped 6 bases and J dropped 0 bases, with 9 bases sitting between them. As DNA, the CDR3 is TGCAGCGTCAGGACAGCCTCCTACGAGCAGTACTTC. Translated, it gives CSVRTASYEQYF.

The chain combines TRBV11-2 with TRBJ2-5; D is undetermined. The germline CDR1 and CDR2 sequences are SGHAT and FQNNGV. Trimming shortened V by 1 base and J by 7 bases, and 7 bases separated the two germline ends. The CDR3 runs to 12 residues. The CDR3 loop is CASSLAPGTQYF. CDR3 DNA: TGTGCCAGCAGCTTAGCACCAGGGACCCAGTACTTC.

The chain is built from TRBV27 and TRBJ2-7; 10 nucleotides align to TRBD2. V shed 6 bases and J 3 bases; nucleotides not matched to a gene: 14. Germline-derived CDR1 and CDR2 are MNHEY and SMNVEV (reference sequence). This CDR3 has 17 residues. In DNA form, the CDR3 reads TGTGCCAGCAGCAATATGGGCCGGACTAGCGGTTACTACGAGCAGTACTTC. Translated, it gives CASSNMGRTSGYYEQYF.

The chain links TRBV11-2 to TRBJ2-2; possible D gene TRBD1, 6 bases. The CDR3 has 19 amino acids. The germline gives CDR1 SGHAT, CDR2 FQNNGV. The V and J ends lost 5 bases and 3 bases respectively, with 25 bases between them. The CDR3 sequence is CASSKTGRSSKGYTGELFF. As DNA, the CDR3 is TGTGCCAGCAGCAAAACAGGGAGATCCTCCAAAGGGTACACCGGGGAGCTGTTTTTT.

The CDR3 here is CASSNTGTSTDTQYF. DNA of the CDR3: TGTGCCAGCAGCAACACAGGGACAAGCACAGATACGCAGTATTTT. The V and J genes are TRBV7-8 and TRBJ2-3; tentative D call: TRBD1 (6 bases). CDR1 and CDR2 from the germline V gene are SGHVS and FQNEAQ. Trimming cost V 5 bases and J 0 bases, with 12 bases left between them. There are 15 residues in the CDR3.

The chain links TRBV5-1 to TRBJ2-5; no definite D call. The CDR3 totals 17 residues. Trimming removed 2 bases from V and 4 bases from J, with 21 bases in between. The germline V gene has CDR1 SGHRS and CDR2 YFSETQ. The CDR3 sequence is CASSFPSPINLRETQYF. In nucleotides, the CDR3 is TGCGCCAGCAGCTTCCCCTCCCCGATCAACCTGCGAGAGACCCAGTACTTC. Full variable domain (outside the CDR3, taken from reference TRBV5-1 and TRBJ2-5): KAGVTQTPRYLIKTRGQQVTLSCSPISGHRSVSWYQQTPGQGLQFLFEYFSETQRNKGNFPGRFSGRQFSNSRSEMNVSTLELGDSALYLCASSFPSPINLRETQYFGPGTRLLVL.

The chain carries TRBV5-1 and TRBJ1-1; TRBD1 matches 12 bases. V lost 5 bases and J lost 0; bases outside the gene matches: 5. The CDR3 covers 16 residues. Germline V gene sequence: CDR1 SGHRS, CDR2 YFSETQ. The CDR3: CASRIGTGGMNTEAFF. CDR3 DNA: TGCGCCAGCAGAATCGGGACAGGGGGCATGAACACTGAAGCTTTCTTT.

About this clone: A junction end diverges from the germline sequence, so it may reflect a read error. The V gene is TRBV7-7, the J gene TRBJ2-2; weak D call: TRBD1 (6 bases). The CDR3 is 15 residues long. Germline V gives CDR1 SSHAT, CDR2 FNYEAQ (reference sequence). This CDR3 reads CASSLVAGDTGELFF. The CDR3 DNA is TGTGCTAGCAGCTTAGTTGCAGGGGATACCGGGGAGCTGTTTTTT. Looking up the rest from reference TRBV7-7 and TRBJ2-2 gives the full variable domain: GAGVSQSPRYKVTKRGQDVTLRCDPISSHATLYWYQQALGQGPEFLTYFNYEAQPDKSGLPSDRFSAERPEGSISTLTIQRTEQRDSAMYRCASSLVAGDTGELFFGEGSRLTVL.

The chain recombines TRBV7-9 with TRBJ2-5, with TRBD2 identical over 8 bases. Germline V lookup: CDR1 SEHNR, CDR2 FQNEAQ (reference sequence). Trimming took 1 base from V and 5 from J; bases not matched to a gene: 9. CDR3 length: 16 amino acids. The CDR3 reads CASSLDGTSVGETQYF. The CDR3 nucleotides are TGTGCCAGCAGCTTAGATGGGACTAGTGTCGGGGAGACCCAGTACTTC.